This record concerns one T cell receptor beta chain sequence. Its antigen is not yet known. There are no base qualities to consult, and no much larger clone falls within one base. Using the deep immunoSEQ assay, multiplex PCR amplified TCR CDR3 regions from genomic DNA. Genomic DNA extracted from each cell subset was distributed evenly over all wells of several immunoSEQ 96-well plates, and each plate served as one replicate. Each replicate PCR for sorted subsets received roughly 0.2 ug genomic DNA, equal to 28,000 or so T cell genomes. Purified libraries were measured with a Qubit 3.0 fluorometer, size-checked on a Bioanalyzer 2100, and measured again with the KAPA Library Quantification kit. Each immunoSEQ 96-well plate was sequenced on its own single-read 150-cycle Illumina NextSeq 550 flow cell. In the authors' own workflow: Because only junctional sequences without quality scores were contained in the immunoSEQ output, filtering matching that applied to full-length reads could not be performed. Sequences were annotated with PyIR, a Python wrapper for IgBLAST v1.9, using IMGT germline references to assign V/J genes and CDR3. Reads were filtered out if the reads had weak V/J assignments (E-value above 1e-6), no CDR3, stop codons, out-of-frame junctions, or ambiguous translated residues. A V3J clonotype was defined by an identical inferred V gene, J gene, and CDR3 amino acid sequence. Percentage overlap between repertoires was computed as shared unique clonotypes divided by the size of the smaller repertoire. Three approaches were used to assess repertoire richness: RTK rarefaction, the Chao1 estimator, and Recon v2.1 estimates of unobserved clonotypes. For all TCRbeta clonotypes obtained by the gDNA method from several donors, generation probabilities were computed with OLGA. Held by TCRdb, this immuneACCESS table contains in-frame sequences only and omits some clones. Under half of the omission traces to an unresolved V gene where checked; the cause of the rest is unknown. V, J and clone size are those of that table, while D and trimming were read from the DNA. The sample contains about 2 million clones, 85% to 95% of them found a single time. 0.1% to 0.15% of the sample lies in the top ten.

The donors were healthy, HIV-negative adults who had no recently reported acute infections or vaccinations. Every donor was a Caucasian adult residing in Nashville, Tennessee, USA. Magnetic negative selection was used to enrich CD4+ T cells, after which naive cells were positively selected on CD45RA and the negative fraction became the memory subset. After blood collection by leukapheresis, PBMCs were isolated using Ficoll-Histopaque density gradient centrifugation and then cryopreserved in the vapor phase of liquid nitrogen. Analytical flow cytometry was used to check the purity and quantity of every magnetically sorted T cell population. Genomic DNA was isolated from every sorted fraction and measured by UV absorbance on a Nanodrop 2000c. These data originate in a study of shared clonotypes between healthy human individuals (dated by TCRdb to about 2020). Regarding the complete study: The cohort included three men and a couple of women between 18 and 49 years of age. Leukapheresis yielded between about 0.94 and 9 billion PBMCs per donor. To increase sequencing depth and limit assay-specific biases, TCR repertoire library preparation and sequencing were carried out by different laboratories using diverse techniques. For each donor, CD4 naive and CD4 memory were each given three plates, CD8 naive was given two plates, and CD8 memory was given one plate. Blood TCR repertoires of a handful of healthy adults were deeply sequenced to estimate repertoire size and the extent of clonotype sharing between individuals.

V loses 2 bases, J loses 2 bases, and the germline ends lie 9 bases apart. Including cysteine and phenylalanine, the CDR3 has 14 amino acids. The read is trimmed to its CDR3 DNA, 42 bases read in frame from base 1. CDR1 MDHEN and CDR2 SYDVKM are derived from the germline V gene. Study-wide findings and limitations: Sampling was restricted to blood, and TCR repertoires in tissues likely differ from the TCR repertoires found in blood. Even with the large sequencing depth, rarefaction of the sorted-subset datasets indicated that sequencing was incomplete. Larger estimated clonotype richness was generally found for naive subsets than for memory subsets. Because the study included only a small number of donors, the genetic and exposure-history diversity represented was limited. Based on pairwise subsampling, the degree of clonotype sharing among donors was expected to be affected by sequencing depth. Compared with non-shared clonotypes, clonotypes shared by all four sorted-subset donors had higher generation probabilities. Around 5% of naive CD4, 3.5% of naive CD8, 2.3% of memory CD4, and less than 0.45% of memory CD8 clonotypes were shared across four donors.

This receptor was identified in a man aged 18 to 29 in good health. The sequenced sample consisted of naive CD4+ T cells sorted from blood. This specimen's cell subset or site label, interpreted: CD45RA+ positively selected. The sequence is built from TRBV28 and TRBJ1-1; the D gene is unclear. The nucleotide sequence reads as follows: TGTGCCAGCAGTTTAGGGCAAGTAAACACTGAAGCTTTCTTT. The translation is CASSLGQVNTEAFF.